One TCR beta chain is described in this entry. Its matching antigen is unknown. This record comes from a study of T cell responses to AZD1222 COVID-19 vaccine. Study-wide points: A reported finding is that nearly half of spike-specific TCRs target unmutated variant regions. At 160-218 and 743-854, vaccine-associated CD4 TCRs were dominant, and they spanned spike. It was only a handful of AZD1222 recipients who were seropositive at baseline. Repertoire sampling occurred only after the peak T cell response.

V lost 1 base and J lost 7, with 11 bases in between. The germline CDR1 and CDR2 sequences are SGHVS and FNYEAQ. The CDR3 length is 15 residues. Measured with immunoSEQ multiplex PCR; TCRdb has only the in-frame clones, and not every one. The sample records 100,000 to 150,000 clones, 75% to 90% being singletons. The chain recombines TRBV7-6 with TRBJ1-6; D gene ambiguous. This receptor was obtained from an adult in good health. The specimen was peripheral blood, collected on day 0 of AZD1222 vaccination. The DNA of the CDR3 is TGTGCCAGCAGCTTAGACCCTAATAACAATTCACCCCTCCACTTT. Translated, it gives CASSLDPNNNSPLHF.